The 5 T cell receptor beta chains listed next were all sequenced from one sample in a study of cytotoxic CD8 clonotypes in ibrutinib-treated CLL. Some clones are missing from TCRdb's copy, which holds only in-frame ones; the method was immunoSEQ multiplex PCR. The table includes 130,000 or so clones, approximately 85% detected once. The sample here was PBMCs, taken after 24 months of ibrutinib treatment. All receptors come from a human donor with chronic lymphocytic leukemia.

This chain links TRBV6-5 with TRBJ1-2; D is unresolved. Germline lookup yields CDR1 MNHEY and CDR2 SVGAGI. V lost 2 bases, J lost 4 bases, and 11 bases lay in between. The CDR3 sequence is 14 residues long. Here the CDR3 reads CASSYRHPVYGYTF. The CDR3 DNA sequence: TGTGCCAGCAGTTACCGCCATCCAGTCTATGGCTACACCTTC.

This clone was detected only a few times. This rearrangement joins TRBV2 to TRBJ1-3; tentative D call: TRBD1 (6 bases). This CDR3 is built from 16 residues. Per the germline V gene, CDR1 is SNHLY and CDR2 is FYNNEI. Deletions cut 1 base from V and 2 bases from J, with 12 bases between. CDR3 residues: CASSEGAGAAGNTIYF. CDR3 sequence (DNA): TGTGCCAGCAGTGAAGGGGCGGGGGCGGCTGGAAACACCATATATTTT.

V gene TRBV28 combines with J gene TRBJ1-3, with a tentative D call TRBD1 (5 bases). The CDR3 covers 15 residues. The germline gives CDR1 MDHEN, CDR2 SYDVKM. V dropped 8 bases and J dropped 2 bases, with 16 bases sitting between them. The CDR3 protein is CASGDVSLPGNTIYF. Written as DNA, the CDR3 is TGTGCCAGCGGGGACGTCTCACTCCCTGGAAACACCATATATTTT.

The chain employs TRBV10-1 and TRBJ2-7; D is undetermined. Trimming shortened V by 5 bases and J by 3 bases, and 5 bases separated the two germline ends. CDR3 length: 11 residues. Germline CDR1 reads WNHNN; CDR2 reads SYGVQD (reference sequence). The CDR3 loop is CASSNYYEQYF. The CDR3 DNA is TGCGCCAGCAGTAACTACTACGAGCAGTACTTC.

The chain recombines TRBV5-1 with TRBJ2-7; D tentatively reads TRBD1 or TRBD2 (5 bases each). The CDR3 totals 13 residues. Germline V gives CDR1 SGHRS, CDR2 YFSETQ. The V end was cut by 0 bases, the J end by 2 bases, with 6 bases between. CDR3 sequence reads: CASSLGGTYEQYF. CDR3 coding DNA: TGCGCCAGCAGCTTGGGGGGGACCTACGAGCAGTACTTC. The full variable domain, rest sourced from reference TRBV5-1 and TRBJ2-7, is KAGVTQTPRYLIKTRGQQVTLSCSPISGHRSVSWYQQTPGQGLQFLFEYFSETQRNKGNFPGRFSGRQFSNSRSEMNVSTLELGDSALYLCASSLGGTYEQYFGPGTRLTVT.